These 25 T cell receptor beta chains were sequenced from one sample in a study of long-term antiretroviral therapy in people with HIV. Runs used v3.0 of the immunoSEQ assay and were done at survey level. Produced via immunoSEQ multiplex PCR; TCRdb's table is partial and in-frame only. The data contain roughly 18,000 clones, about nine tenths of them singletons. Sequencing was performed on unsorted PBMCs, taken 3 years after starting antiretroviral therapy. The receptors come from a man aged 45-65 years with HIV.

This clone has a single count. The CDR3 nucleotides are TGTGCCAGCAGCGTCTTGACTAGCGGGTCTACAGATACGCAGTATTTT. Translation gives CASSVLTSGSTDTQYF. J is TRBJ2-3 and V is TRBV9, with TRBD2 matching 10 bases. The V gene's germline CDR1 is SGDLS and CDR2 YYNGEE. Unmatched junction bases numbered 6, after V lost 2 bases and J lost 3 bases. The CDR3 spans 16 residues. Full variable domain (outside the CDR3, taken from reference TRBV9 and TRBJ2-3): DSGVTQTPKHLITATGQRVTLRCSPRSGDLSVYWYQQSLDQGLQFLIQYYNGEERAKGNILERFSAQQFPDLHSELNLSSLELGDSALYFCASSVLTSGSTDTQYFGPGTRLTVL.

The chain carries TRBV7-6 and TRBJ2-7; TRBD1 matches 8 bases. This CDR3 comprises 14 residues. Germline V CDR1 and CDR2: SGHVS, FNYEAQ. V trimming: 5 bases; J trimming: 5 bases; junction bases outside the gene matches: 8. CDR3 DNA sequence: TGTGCCAGCAGCACCGGACAGGGAAGGAACGAGCAGTACTTC. It translates to CASSTGQGRNEQYF.

The genes are TRBV6-7 and TRBJ1-2; D not certain. TRBV6-7 is flagged as an ORF with uncertain function. V dropped 0 bases and J dropped 6 bases, with 14 bases sitting between them. CDR3 length: 15 residues. The DNA for the CDR3 is TGTGCCAGCAGTTACTCTAGGACCTGGTGGGATGGCTACACCTTC. Amino acids: CASSYSRTWWDGYTF.

This chain joins TRBV4-1 and TRBJ2-7; 8 nucleotides line up with TRBD1. Germline CDR1 MGHRA, CDR2 YSYEKL. J gave up 4 bases and V 0 bases, and 2 bases lay outside the gene matches. The CDR3 consists of 14 residues. CDR3 sequence (DNA): TGCGCCAGCAGCCAAGATCGGACAGGGTACGAGCAGTACTTC. Translated: CASSQDRTGYEQYF.

The genes are TRBV5-6 and TRBJ2-7; perhaps TRBD1 as D (7 bases). Germline CDR1 is SGHDT and CDR2 is YYEEEE. This CDR3 comprises 13 residues. V lost 7 bases and J 4 bases, leaving 15 bases between the germline ends. CDR3 nucleotides: TGTGCCAGCCGGTCCTCAGGGGGGTACGAGCAGTACTTC. Protein product: CASRSSGGYEQYF. The variable domain in full, with the rest retrieved from reference TRBV5-6 and TRBJ2-7, is DAGVTQSPTHLIKTRGQQVTLRCSPKSGHDTVSWYQQALGQGPQFIFQYYEEEERQRGNFPDRFSGHQFPNYSSELNVNALLLGDSALYLCASRSSGGYEQYFGPGTRLTVT.

The sample holds one count of this clone. Written as DNA, the CDR3 is TGTGCCAGCAGTCGGACAGGCTCTGGTATCCCACCCCTCCACTTT. Protein product: CASSRTGSGIPPLHF. The chain recombines TRBV28 with TRBJ1-6; TRBD1 matches at 7 bases. The germline gives CDR1 MDHEN, CDR2 SYDVKM. The CDR3 length is 15 residues. V dropped 5 bases and J dropped 11; count of bases not matched to a gene: 12.

The CDR3 region has the DNA TGCGCCAGCAGCCAAGAGGGGGACTTCACAGATACGCAGTATTTT. Encoded protein: CASSQEGDFTDTQYF. The V gene is TRBV4-1, the J gene TRBJ2-3, with D maybe TRBD2 (6 bases). The CDR3 has 15 amino acids. Between the trimmed V and J ends, which lost 0 bases and 2 bases, there was a span of 9 bases. Germline assignment: CDR1 MGHRA and CDR2 YSYEKL.

The chain recombines TRBV25-1 with TRBJ1-1; 8 positions match TRBD1. The CDR3 has 15 amino acids. Trimming took 8 bases from V and 1 from J; bases not matched to a gene: 9. Germline CDR1 MGHDK, CDR2 SYGVNS. The CDR3, as DNA: TGTGCCAGCGCCCGGACAGGGCCAAGGAACACTGAAGCTTTCTTT. Translating gives CASARTGPRNTEAFF.

V usage is TRBV19 and J usage is TRBJ2-7; no reliable D call. The CDR3 loop spans 13 amino acids. Germline assignment: CDR1 LNHDA and CDR2 SQIVND (reference sequence). V lost 4 bases, J lost 3 bases, and 10 bases lay in between. For the CDR3, the DNA is TGTGCCAGTAGTACGGAACTCCACTACGAGCAGTACTTC. Translating it yields CASSTELHYEQYF.

The V call is TRBV9, the J call TRBJ1-1; D remains unclear. The germline gives CDR1 SGDLS, CDR2 YYNGEE. Trimming left V 0 bases short and J 0 bases short, with 6 bases between. The CDR3 is 14 amino acids. The CDR3 DNA sequence: TGTGCCAGCAGCGTAGCTGATATGAACACTGAAGCTTTCTTT. It yields the protein CASSVADMNTEAFF.

The chain uses TRBV5-4 and TRBJ2-5, with a possible D match to TRBD1 (6 bases). The CDR3 has 16 residues. V was cut by 6 bases and J by 2 bases, with 20 bases left in between. CDR1 is SGHNT and CDR2 is YYREEE in the germline V gene (reference sequence). CDR3 nucleotides: TGTGCCAGCACCGGTACAGGGTCCAAATTTCAAGAGACCCAGTACTTC. Its protein is CASTGTGSKFQETQYF. The full variable domain, in which reference TRBV5-4 and TRBJ2-5 provide the parts outside the CDR3, is ETGVTQSPTHLIKTRGQQVTLRCSSQSGHNTVSWYQQALGQGPQFIFQYYREEENGRGNFPPRFSGLQFPNYSSELNVNALELDDSALYLCASTGTGSKFQETQYFGPGTRLLVL.

The rearrangement uses TRBV30 and TRBJ1-1; D uncertain. The CDR3 loop spans 13 amino acids. Trimming stripped 1 base from V and 3 bases from J, with 9 bases between. The germline V gene has CDR1 GTSNPN and CDR2 SVGIG (reference sequence). The CDR3 bases are TGTGCCTGGAGTGCGGGGTCGTACACTGAAGCTTTCTTT. This codes for CAWSAGSYTEAFF.

The sample holds a few counts of this clone. The rearrangement joins TRBV27 to TRBJ1-6; no clear D gene. This CDR3 comprises 15 residues. Looked up from germline, CDR1 is MNHEY and CDR2 is SMNVEV (reference sequence). The V end was cut by 5 bases, the J end by 6 bases, with 14 bases between. The CDR3, as DNA: TGTGCCAGCAGTCCACCCGGATTGGGTAATTCACCCCTCCACTTT. Translated, it gives CASSPPGLGNSPLHF.

This CDR3 is CASSGDRGNGRRDEKLFF. The CDR3 DNA follows: TGTGCCAGCAGTGGAGACAGGGGCAATGGTAGAAGAGATGAAAAACTGTTTTTT. V gene TRBV6-1 combines with J gene TRBJ1-4, with 8 bases aligning to TRBD1. There are 18 residues in the CDR3. J lost 6 bases, V lost 4 bases, and 16 bases had no gene match. CDR1 is MNHNS and CDR2 is SASEGT in the germline V gene.

The chain combines TRBV28 with TRBJ1-4; 9 bases are shared with TRBD1. Trimming cost V 5 bases and J 8 bases; bases outside gene matches: 9. Germline CDR1 is MDHEN and CDR2 is SYDVKM. The CDR3 is made up of 15 amino acids. CDR3 nucleotide sequence: TGTGCCAGCAGTGGGATGGGACAGGGAGAAGAAAAACTGTTTTTT. Residues: CASSGMGQGEEKLFF.

The V gene is TRBV7-9, the J gene TRBJ1-4; a possible D gene is TRBD1 (6 bases). The CDR3 is made up of 16 amino acids. Trimming cost V 1 base and J 6 bases, with 15 bases left between them. From germline, CDR1 is SEHNR and CDR2 FQNEAQ (reference sequence). The CDR3 DNA sequence: TGTGCCAGCAGCTTAGAGTACGGGGGGCTGGATGAAAAACTGTTTTTT. Translation: CASSLEYGGLDEKLFF.

The chain employs TRBV5-5 and TRBJ2-2; the D is unclear. CDR3 length: 14 residues. V dropped 4 bases and J dropped 6 bases, with 13 bases sitting between them. Per germline, CDR1 SGHKS and CDR2 YYEKEE (reference sequence). The CDR3 DNA is TGTGCCAGCAGCACGGACCCCGCCGCCGGGGAGCTGTTTTTT. The encoded protein is CASSTDPAAGELFF. The whole variable domain, filled in from reference TRBV5-5 and TRBJ2-2, reads DAGVTQSPTHLIKTRGQQVTLRCSPISGHKSVSWYQQVLGQGPQFIFQYYEKEERGRGNFPDRFSARQFPNYSSELNVNALLLGDSALYLCASSTDPAAGELFFGEGSRLTVL.

The chain has TRBV5-4 and TRBJ1-6, with D hard to call. The CDR3 contains 14 residues. The V and J ends lost 2 bases and 8 bases respectively, with 11 bases between them. Germline-derived CDR1 and CDR2 are SGHNT and YYREEE (reference sequence). CDR3 residues: CASSLRARDSPLHF. CDR3 bases: TGTGCCAGCAGCTTAAGGGCTAGGGATTCACCCCTCCACTTT.

The gene calls are TRBV7-9 and TRBJ2-7; D is undetermined. This CDR3 contains 15 residues. Trimming pared 4 bases from V and 0 bases from J, leaving 13 bases between. Germline loops: CDR1 SEHNR, CDR2 FQNEAQ (reference sequence). The CDR3 DNA sequence: TGTGCCAGCAGCTACGCTGGGTCTTTCTCCTACGAGCAGTACTTC. Amino acid sequence: CASSYAGSFSYEQYF.

This chain connects TRBV5-8 to TRBJ1-1; 9 nucleotides match TRBD1. The CDR3 runs to 14 residues. The V gene end was trimmed by 1 base and the J gene end by 7 bases; junction bases not matched to a gene: 5. Germline CDR1 and CDR2: SGHTS and YDEGEE. CDR3 amino acids: CASSLIQGAGEAFF. The CDR3 region has the DNA TGTGCCAGCAGCTTGATACAGGGGGCTGGTGAAGCTTTCTTT. The variable domain in full, with the rest retrieved from reference TRBV5-8 and TRBJ1-1, is EAGVTQSPTHLIKTRGQQATLRCSPISGHTSVYWYQQALGLGLQFLLWYDEGEERNRGNFPPRFSGRQFPNYSSELNVNALELEDSALYLCASSLIQGAGEAFFGQGTRLTVV.

CDR3 amino acids: CASSPRAGGTYEQYF. The DNA of the CDR3 is TGTGCCAGCAGCCCGCGCGCCGGGGGGACCTACGAGCAGTACTTC. The rearrangement uses TRBV9 and TRBJ2-7; the match to TRBD2 covers 7 bases. CDR1 is SGDLS and CDR2 is YYNGEE in the germline V gene. There are 15 residues in the CDR3. J gave up 2 bases and V 4 bases, and 9 bases lay outside the gene matches.

The chain links TRBV14 to TRBJ1-2, with TRBD1 as a possible D gene (6 bases). The CDR3 sequence is 14 residues long. The germline V gene has CDR1 SGHDN and CDR2 FVKESK. The germline V and J ends were trimmed by 1 base and 4 bases, with 10 bases remaining between them. This CDR3 reads CASSQVGQTYGYTF. CDR3 DNA sequence: TGTGCCAGCAGCCAAGTCGGACAGACCTATGGCTACACCTTC.

The chain is built from TRBV29-1 and TRBJ2-1; D is uncertain. The V gene lost 2 bases and the J gene lost 4 bases, with 9 bases spanning the gap. The CDR3 spans 13 residues. CDR1 and CDR2 from the germline V gene are SQVTM and ANQGSEA. The CDR3 sequence is CSVETGRYNEQFF. DNA of the CDR3: TGCAGCGTTGAAACCGGACGATACAATGAGCAGTTCTTC.

This clone was observed a single time. The V and J genes are TRBV7-2 and TRBJ2-7; TRBD2 aligns across 8 bases. CDR1 and CDR2 from the germline V gene are SGHTA and FQGNSA. The CDR3 is 14 amino acids. The V gene end was trimmed by 6 bases and the J gene end by 6 bases; junction bases not matched to a gene: 10. The CDR3 DNA reads as TGTGCCAGCAGTTCCCCGGGACTAGATTTCGAGCAGTACTTC. This encodes CASSSPGLDFEQYF.

The V gene is TRBV4-2, the J gene TRBJ2-7, with D perhaps matching TRBD2 (7 bases). The CDR3 extends over 13 amino acids. CDR1 is LGHNA and CDR2 is YNFKEQ in the germline V gene. Trimming stripped 10 bases from V and 1 base from J, with 14 bases between. CDR3 in amino acids: CATRGGVSYEQYF. The CDR3 DNA is TGTGCCACCCGAGGGGGGGTGTCCTACGAGCAGTACTTC.